Listed here are 15 T cell receptor beta chains from one sample, sequenced in a study of blood T cell repertoires in COVID-19. Sequencing was performed with immunoSEQ multiplex PCR; in TCRdb, only in-frame clones are kept and a portion is missing. The data hold some 290,000 clones, with around 90% observed a single time. The sequenced sample consisted of peripheral blood. These receptors were obtained from a woman in her twenties or thirties with COVID-19, enrolled during active disease.

The gene calls are TRBV27 and TRBJ2-7; D not resolved. Germline V gene lookup returns CDR1 MNHEY and CDR2 SMNVEV (reference sequence). V was trimmed by 3 bases and J by 0 bases, leaving 6 bases between them. This CDR3 spans 13 amino acids. CDR3 in DNA: TGTGCCAGCAGTTTCCAAATCTCCTACGAGCAGTACTTC. This codes for CASSFQISYEQYF.

The DNA of the CDR3 is TGTGCCAGCAGTTTCCAGGGAGGAAGCGGCTACACCTTC. Translating gives CASSFQGGSGYTF. The rearrangement links TRBV27 to TRBJ1-2; a weak D match, TRBD1 (5 bases). This CDR3 contains 13 residues. The germline V and J ends were trimmed by 3 bases and 8 bases, with 13 bases remaining between them. Germline V CDR1 and CDR2: MNHEY, SMNVEV (reference sequence).

This clone has more than one count but fewer than ten. The chain recombines TRBV12-3 or TRBV12-4 with TRBJ2-7, with D unclear. V gave up 6 bases and J gave up 2 bases, with 11 bases separating them. The CDR3 spans 13 residues. The CDR3 coding sequence is TGTGCCAGCAGGCAGGCAGGTCCCTACGAGCAGTACTTC. As protein: CASRQAGPYEQYF.

The chain couples TRBV7-2 to TRBJ1-4; 7 positions match TRBD1. The CDR3 spans 15 residues. Germline CDR1 is SGHTA and CDR2 is FQGNSA. V was clipped by 5 bases and J by 7 bases; unmatched bases: 10. This CDR3 reads CASSPDTGAGEKLFF. CDR3 sequence (DNA): TGTGCCAGCAGCCCTGACACAGGGGCGGGTGAAAAACTGTTTTTT.

The chain couples TRBV30 to TRBJ1-4; D not resolved. Germline values: CDR1 GTSNPN, CDR2 SVGIG (reference sequence). The CDR3 is 14 amino acids. With 8 bases removed from V and 5 bases from J, the gap between germline ends came to 18 bases. The CDR3 DNA follows: TGTGCCGGACGTATCACAAGAGGGAATGAAAAACTGTTTTTT. Translation gives CAGRITRGNEKLFF.

V gene TRBV27 combines with J gene TRBJ2-1; tentatively, D is TRBD2 (5 bases). This CDR3 contains 14 residues. Deletions cut 6 bases from V and 4 bases from J, with 13 bases between. CDR1 is MNHEY and CDR2 is SMNVEV in the germline V gene (reference sequence). CDR3 nucleotides: TGTGCCAGCAGAGCCCCGGGGATTTACAATGAGCAGTTCTTC. Amino acids: CASRAPGIYNEQFF.

The genes are TRBV29-1 and TRBJ2-2; D possibly corresponds to TRBD2 (6 bases). This CDR3 is 17 amino acids long. Per germline, CDR1 SQVTM and CDR2 ANQGSEA. V was shortened by 0 bases and J by 6 bases, with 20 bases between the two germline ends. The CDR3 DNA reads as TGCAGCGTTGAAGATCCGGCGGGGCCCCTCGGGGCCGGGGAGCTGTTTTTT. This translates into CSVEDPAGPLGAGELFF.

This clone was picked up a small number of times. V and J are TRBV29-1 and TRBJ1-2; possible D gene TRBD1, 5 bases. The V gene lost 7 bases and the J gene lost 8 bases, with 20 bases spanning the gap. The CDR3 totals 13 residues. From germline, CDR1 is SQVTM and CDR2 ANQGSEA. Here the CDR3 reads CSGAGTRGGGYTF. CDR3 bases: TGCAGCGGGGCCGGGACCCGGGGAGGAGGCTACACCTTC.

About this clone: Different DNA sequences within this sample yield the same CDR3. The chain combines TRBV9 with TRBJ2-5, with TRBD2 identical over 11 bases. Germline CDR1 SGDLS, CDR2 YYNGEE. There are 15 residues in the CDR3. The J segment lost 2 bases and the V segment lost 3 bases, leaving 3 bases of the junction unmatched. DNA of the CDR3: TGTGCCAGCAGCGGGGGGACTAGCGGTCAAGAGACCCAGTACTTC. This translates into CASSGGTSGQETQYF.

Worth noting for this clone: This sample also contains other DNA sequences that code for the same CDR3. This sequence joins TRBV5-1 and TRBJ1-3; D uncertain. Germline values: CDR1 SGHRS, CDR2 YFSETQ. This CDR3 is built from 14 residues. Trimming left V 0 bases short and J 2 bases short, with 6 bases between. The CDR3 is CASSLGGPGNTIYF. The CDR3 coding sequence is TGCGCCAGCAGCTTGGGAGGTCCTGGAAACACCATATATTTT. Combining the CDR3 with reference TRBV5-1 and TRBJ1-3 gives the whole variable domain KAGVTQTPRYLIKTRGQQVTLSCSPISGHRSVSWYQQTPGQGLQFLFEYFSETQRNKGNFPGRFSGRQFSNSRSEMNVSTLELGDSALYLCASSLGGPGNTIYFGEGSWLTVV.

CDR3 in amino acids: CASSEGSHRGNEQFF. The CDR3 region has the DNA TGTGCCAGCAGTGAAGGATCACATCGCGGCAATGAGCAGTTCTTC. The rearrangement uses TRBV2 and TRBJ2-1, with D uncertain. CDR1 and CDR2 from the germline V gene are SNHLY and FYNNEI. Trimming took off 1 base at V and 6 bases at J, with 13 bases between the two ends. The length of the CDR3 is 15 residues.

This chain joins TRBV14 and TRBJ2-7; D is perhaps TRBD2 (6 bases). CDR1 and CDR2 from the germline V gene are SGHDN and FVKESK. Trimming took off 3 bases at V and 5 bases at J, with 14 bases between the two ends. The CDR3 spans 14 residues. Here the CDR3 reads CASSHQPGVNEQYF. The CDR3 nucleotides read TGTGCCAGCAGCCATCAACCGGGGGTCAACGAGCAGTACTTC. Complete variable domain (other parts from reference TRBV14 and TRBJ2-7): EAGVTQFPSHSVIEKGQTVTLRCDPISGHDNLYWYRRVMGKEIKFLLHFVKESKQDESGMPNNRFLAERTGGTYSTLKVQPAELEDSGVYFCASSHQPGVNEQYFGPGTRLTVT.

The gene calls are TRBV28 and TRBJ1-1; D is undetermined. The CDR3 consists of 15 residues. V was trimmed by 4 bases and J by 1 base, leaving 13 bases between them. Looked up from germline, CDR1 is MDHEN and CDR2 is SYDVKM. CDR3 amino acids: CASSSPGKGNTEAFF. CDR3 sequence (DNA): TGTGCCAGCAGTTCCCCCGGGAAAGGGAACACTGAAGCTTTCTTT.

The chain recombines TRBV19 with TRBJ1-2, with D perhaps TRBD1 (5 bases). The CDR3 contains 15 residues. V lost 5 bases, J lost 1 base, and 14 bases lay in between. Germline V gene data show CDR1 as LNHDA and CDR2 as SQIVND (reference sequence). CDR3 in amino acids: CASSFPGTHNYGYTF. CDR3 in DNA: TGTGCCAGTAGTTTCCCAGGGACTCATAACTATGGCTACACCTTC. The whole variable domain, filled in from reference TRBV19 and TRBJ1-2, reads DGGITQSPKYLFRKEGQNVTLSCEQNLNHDAMYWYRQDPGQGLRLIYYSQIVNDFQKGDIAEGYSVSREKKESFPLTVTSAQKNPTAFYLCASSFPGTHNYGYTFGSGTRLTVV.

This sequence joins TRBV28 and TRBJ2-7; 7 nucleotides line up with TRBD2. The CDR3 spans 16 residues. Per germline, CDR1 MDHEN and CDR2 SYDVKM. The trim removed 3 bases at V and 2 bases at J, leaving 10 bases unmatched. In nucleotides, the CDR3 is TGTGCCAGCAGTTTGTCTAGCGGATTCCTAACCTACGAGCAGTACTTC. This translates into CASSLSSGFLTYEQYF.